This record looks at one TCR beta chain sequence and its context. CDR1 GTSNPN and CDR2 SVGIG come from the germline V gene (reference sequence). CDR3 length: 14 amino acids. V dropped 1 base and J dropped 1; count of bases not matched to a gene: 1. The record originates from a study of T cell repertoires in ileal Crohn's disease. About the research overall: About half received postoperative treatment, under 14 with thiopurines and under 20 anti-TNF.

Only in-frame clones appear in the TCRdb table, and some are missing; sequencing was by immunoSEQ multiplex PCR. The sample carries some 28,000 clones, 81% recorded once. Included were adult ileal or ileocolonic Crohn's patients indicated for ileocolonic resection. Sequencing was done on a sample of ileal tissue. V is TRBV30 and J is TRBJ2-3, with 8 bases that match TRBD2. The source is an adult with Crohn's disease. CDR3 sequence reads: CAWSAAGGTDTQYF. The CDR3 region has the DNA TGTGCCTGGAGTGCAGCGGGGGGCACAGATACGCAGTATTTT.